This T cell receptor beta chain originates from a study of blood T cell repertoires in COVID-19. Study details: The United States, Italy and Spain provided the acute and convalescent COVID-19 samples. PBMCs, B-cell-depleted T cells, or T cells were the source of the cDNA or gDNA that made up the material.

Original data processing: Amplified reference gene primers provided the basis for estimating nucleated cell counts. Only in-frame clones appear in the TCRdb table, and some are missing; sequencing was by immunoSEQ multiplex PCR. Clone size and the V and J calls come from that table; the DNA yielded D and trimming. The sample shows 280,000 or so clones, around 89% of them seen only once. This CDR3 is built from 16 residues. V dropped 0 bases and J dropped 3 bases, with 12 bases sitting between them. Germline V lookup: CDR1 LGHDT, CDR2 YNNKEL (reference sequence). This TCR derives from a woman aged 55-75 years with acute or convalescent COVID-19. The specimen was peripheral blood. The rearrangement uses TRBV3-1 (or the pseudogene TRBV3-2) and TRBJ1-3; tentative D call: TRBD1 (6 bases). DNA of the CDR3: TGTGCCAGCAGCCAAGACCCCACAGGGTTTGGAAACACCATATATTTT. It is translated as CASSQDPTGFGNTIYF.